The present entry profiles one T cell receptor beta chain with its context. Its specific antigen is unknown. Base qualities are missing; no much larger clone stands one base away. The same CDR3 can be traced to other DNA sequences in this sample. The sample originates from a study of shared clonotypes between healthy human individuals (dated by TCRdb to 2020 to 2021). About the full investigation: A couple of women and a few men aged 18 to 49 years were included in the cohort. For each donor, CD4 naive and CD4 memory were each given three plates, CD8 naive was given two plates, and CD8 memory was given one plate. To estimate repertoire size and how much clonotype sharing occurs between individuals, the study deeply sequenced the blood TCR repertoires of about five healthy adults. Libraries were prepared and TCR repertoires were sequenced by different laboratories using diverse techniques, in order to increase sequencing depth and limit assay-specific biases. Leukapheresis yielded between about 0.9 and 9 billion PBMCs per donor.

Healthy HIV-negative adults with no recently reported acute infections or vaccinations were included as donors. Only Caucasian adults living in Nashville, Tennessee, USA were represented among the donors. CD4+ T cells were enriched through magnetic negative selection, after which naive cells were positively selected on CD45RA and the remaining negative fraction served as the memory subset. Blood was obtained by leukapheresis, after which PBMCs were separated by Ficoll-Histopaque density gradient centrifugation and cryopreserved in liquid nitrogen vapor phase. Analytical flow cytometry was used to check the purity and quantity of every magnetically sorted T cell population. From each sorted fraction, genomic DNA was isolated and quantified by UV absorbance on a Nanodrop 2000c. CDR1 and CDR2 (SNHLY, FYNNEI) derive from the germline V gene. Trimming accounts for 4 bases at V and 5 bases at J, while the number of junction bases matched to no gene is 3. Including cysteine and phenylalanine, the CDR3 has 13 amino acids. The entry retains the CDR3 DNA only, 39 bases that are in frame from base 1.

What the authors observed across the whole study: Sampling was restricted to blood, and TCR repertoires in tissues likely differ from the TCR repertoires found in blood. Pairwise subsampling led to the expectation that sequencing depth would affect the degree of clonotype sharing among donors. The small number of donors limited the genetic and exposure-history diversity represented. Clonotypes shared by all four sorted-subset donors showed higher generation probabilities than non-shared clonotypes. When four donors were compared, the shared fraction of clonotypes was about 5% for naive CD4, 3% to 4% for naive CD8, roughly 2.5% for memory CD4, and 0.4% for memory CD8. Naive subsets generally had larger estimated clonotype richness than memory subsets. Even with the large sequencing depth, rarefaction of the sorted-subset datasets indicated that sequencing was incomplete.

Using the deep immunoSEQ assay, multiplex PCR amplified TCR CDR3 regions from genomic DNA. Genomic DNA extracted from each cell subset was distributed evenly over all wells of several immunoSEQ 96-well plates, and each plate served as one replicate. For sorted subsets, about 200 ng genomic DNA, equal to 25,000 to 35,000 T cell genomes, was loaded into each replicate PCR. Purified libraries were measured with a Qubit 3.0 fluorometer, size-checked on a Bioanalyzer 2100, and measured again with the KAPA Library Quantification kit. A separate single-read 150-cycle Illumina NextSeq 550 flow cell was used to sequence each immunoSEQ 96-well plate. In the authors' own workflow: The immunoSEQ output contained only junctional sequences without quality scores, so filtering could not match that applied to full-length reads. To assign V/J genes and CDR3, sequences were annotated using PyIR, a Python wrapper for IgBLAST v1.9, with IMGT germline references. Reads with weak V/J assignments (E-value above 1e-6), missing CDR3, stop codons, out-of-frame junctions, or ambiguous translated residues were removed. A V3J clonotype was defined by an identical inferred V gene, J gene, and CDR3 amino acid sequence. The percentage overlap between two repertoires was calculated by dividing the number of shared unique clonotypes by the size of the smaller repertoire. Three approaches were used to assess repertoire richness: RTK rarefaction, the Chao1 estimator, and Recon v2.1 estimates of unobserved clonotypes. OLGA was used to compute generation probabilities for all TCRbeta clonotypes that the gDNA method yielded from a few donors. TCRdb provides this immuneACCESS table in a form limited to in-frame rearrangements. Some clones are lacking; in checked studies, under half of them reflect an unresolved V gene, and why the rest are absent is not known. That table supplies the V and J calls and clone size; D and trimming were determined from the DNA. The table for this sample lists 950,000 to 1,300,000 clones; under 80% of them were counted only once. Jointly, the top ten make up roughly 1.5% of the sample.

The sequence derives from a man aged 18 to 35 in good health. The sample taken for sequencing was memory CD4+ T cells sorted from blood. Per the publication, the cell subset or site label means: CD45RA-negative fraction. This receptor chain uses TRBV2 and TRBJ1-2; 8 bases in between match TRBD1. The CDR3 loop reads CASSAGGLYGYTF. The sequence in DNA is TGTGCCAGCAGTGCAGGGGGCCTGTATGGCTACACCTTC.